This T cell receptor beta chain stems from a study of cytomegalovirus exposure and HLA in healthy donors. The PCR contained 60 Vbeta and 13 Jbeta primers. The method was immunoSEQ multiplex PCR; TCRdb's version includes in-frame clones alone and lacks a portion of them. The table has about 160,000 clones, around three quarters seen once. J lost 5 bases, V lost 0 bases, and 3 bases had no gene match. Germline V gives CDR1 MDHEN, CDR2 SYDVKM. This CDR3 region has 15 residues. The chain recombines TRBV28 with TRBJ2-2; 7 nucleotides align to TRBD1. Sequencing was performed on PBMCs. The source is a man younger than 40 in good health and CMV-seropositive. CDR3 nucleotides: TGTGCCAGCAGTTTATGGAGGGGGCATACCGGGGAGCTGTTTTTT. Translating gives CASSLWRGHTGELFF.